This note documents a single T cell receptor (beta chain) sequence. Its specificity is not known. This specimen comes from a study of cytomegalovirus exposure and HLA in healthy donors. Trimming left V 4 bases short and J 0 bases short, with 8 bases between. The germline gives CDR1 SGHDT, CDR2 YYEEEE. CDR3 length: 14 residues. The primer mix had 60 Vbeta and 13 Jbeta primers. TCRdb's table, derived via immunoSEQ multiplex PCR, lists solely in-frame clones and lacks some. The sample yields 110,000 to 150,000 clones, under 90% seen once. Findings and caveats of the study: In an earlier analysis, productive rearrangement rates for most beta V segments clustered near 87% or 30%. CMV antigen specificity was confirmed in vitro for three CMV-associated chains.

Sequenced material: PBMCs. This sequence originates from a man aged 35-49 years in good health and CMV-seronegative. This rearrangement joins TRBV5-6 to TRBJ1-5; a weak D match, TRBD1 (5 bases). The CDR3 loop is CASSQTDSNQPQHF. The CDR3 DNA reads as TGTGCCAGCAGCCAGACAGATAGCAATCAGCCCCAGCATTTT. Full variable domain (remainder filled in from reference TRBV5-6 and TRBJ1-5): DAGVTQSPTHLIKTRGQQVTLRCSPKSGHDTVSWYQQALGQGPQFIFQYYEEEERQRGNFPDRFSGHQFPNYSSELNVNALLLGDSALYLCASSQTDSNQPQHFGDGTRLSIL.